These 8 T cell receptor beta chains were all obtained from the same sample, sequenced in a study of cytomegalovirus exposure and HLA in healthy donors. Primers included in the PCR were 60 Vbeta and 13 Jbeta primers. Libraries were prepared by immunoSEQ multiplex PCR; TCRdb keeps only in-frame clonotypes and omits some of them. The repertoire holds roughly 100,000 clones, about 80% seen once, with 8.2% in the top ten. Material for sequencing was PBMCs. These receptors all come from a man aged 35 to 55 in good health and CMV-seropositive.

The rearrangement links TRBV2 to TRBJ2-2; D perhaps matches TRBD1 (5 bases). The CDR3 loop spans 14 amino acids. Per the germline V gene, CDR1 is SNHLY and CDR2 is FYNNEI. The ends were cut back, 11 bases at V and 0 bases at J, with 13 bases in the middle. CDR3 nucleotide sequence: TGTGCCGGGGCCCGGGCCGCGAACACCGGGGAGCTGTTTTTT. This encodes CAGARAANTGELFF.

As for this clone: Other DNA variants within this sample encode the same CDR3. The chain employs TRBV27 and TRBJ1-4; a possible D gene is TRBD1 (6 bases). Germline loops: CDR1 MNHEY, CDR2 SMNVEV (reference sequence). Trimming removed 5 bases at V and 4 bases at J, with 20 bases between. CDR3 size: 17 residues. The CDR3 is CASSLAPPGQSNEKLFF. CDR3 coding DNA: TGTGCCAGCAGTCTCGCCCCGCCTGGACAGAGTAATGAAAAACTGTTTTTT.

V is TRBV7-9 and J is TRBJ2-1; D is perhaps TRBD2 (6 bases). CDR1 is SEHNR and CDR2 is FQNEAQ in the germline V gene (reference sequence). The CDR3 consists of 13 residues. Trimming left V 7 bases short and J 6 bases short, with 13 bases between. The CDR3 spells CASNMAGINEQFF. In DNA form, the CDR3 reads TGTGCCAGCAACATGGCGGGAATCAATGAGCAGTTCTTC.

The chain employs TRBV19 and TRBJ2-7, with 8 bases matching TRBD2. CDR3 length: 16 amino acids. Germline-derived CDR1 and CDR2 are LNHDA and SQIVND (reference sequence). V dropped 1 base and J dropped 0; count of bases not matched to a gene: 5. Written as DNA, the CDR3 is TGTGCCAGTAGTATAGCCATAGCGGGGCACTCCTACGAGCAGTACTTC. The encoded protein is CASSIAIAGHSYEQYF. The full variable domain, rest sourced from reference TRBV19 and TRBJ2-7, is DGGITQSPKYLFRKEGQNVTLSCEQNLNHDAMYWYRQDPGQGLRLIYYSQIVNDFQKGDIAEGYSVSREKKESFPLTVTSAQKNPTAFYLCASSIAIAGHSYEQYFGPGTRLTVT.

Worth noting for this clone: The germline gene is not matched at one end of the junction; a read error may be the cause. The sample holds other DNA sequences that translate to the same CDR3. This rearrangement joins TRBV28 to TRBJ2-7, with 10 positions matching TRBD1. CDR3 length: 15 residues. Per germline, CDR1 MDHEN and CDR2 SYDVKM. This CDR3 is CASSFSGTGVHEQYF. For the CDR3, the DNA is TGCGCCAGCAGTTTTTCCGGGACAGGGGTCCACGAGCAGTACTTC.

This rearrangement joins TRBV7-8 to TRBJ1-1; 7 bases align to TRBD1. From germline, CDR1 is SGHVS and CDR2 FQNEAQ. Trimming cost V 2 bases and J 3 bases; bases outside gene matches: 3. There are 14 residues in the CDR3. The CDR3, as DNA: TGTGCCAGCAGCTTAACTCAGGGGGACACTGAAGCTTTCTTT. It yields the protein CASSLTQGDTEAFF.

As regards this clone: Other nucleotide sequences in the sample specify the same CDR3. The genes are TRBV28 and TRBJ2-3, with a weak D call TRBD2 (5 bases). V lost 3 bases to trimming and J lost 1 base, with 8 bases between them. CDR3 length: 14 amino acids. Germline CDR1 MDHEN, CDR2 SYDVKM. The CDR3 nucleotides are TGTGCCAGCAGTTTCCTTAGCGGCACAGATACGCAGTATTTT. Its protein is CASSFLSGTDTQYF.

The chain uses TRBV5-1 and TRBJ2-7, with TRBD1 identical over 10 bases. CDR1 and CDR2 from the germline V gene are SGHRS and YFSETQ. V was clipped by 7 bases and J by 6 bases; unmatched bases: 7. The CDR3 contains 13 residues. The DNA of the CDR3 is TGCGCCAGCTCCGGGACAGGGGTGGTCGAGCAGTACTTC. It specifies CASSGTGVVEQYF.